This T cell receptor beta chain was sequenced in a study of spatial heterogeneity in lung cancer. Findings and caveats of the study: Higher tumor mutation counts went along with higher counts of expanded intratumoral alpha and beta TCRs. Ubiquitous expanded TCR counts tracked ubiquitous nonsynonymous mutations, and regional counts tracked regional ones.

TCR cDNA molecules each carried a unique molecular identifier. TCRdb re-analysed the 5' RACE reads in MiXCR, keeping a single row per CDR3 protein. The profile shows 10,000 to 11,000 distinct CDR3 sequences, 7.9% of them singletons. This clonotype was observed a few times. Its specificity is unknown. A library prepared for alpha chains yielded this beta chain as an off-target read; its size is of little meaning. Germline assignment: CDR1 MNHEY and CDR2 SVGAGI. The CDR3 is 14 residues long. V lost 2 bases and J lost 6, with 10 bases in between. Stated time point: sample taken at primary tumor resection. A total of about 73 untreated early-stage non-small cell lung cancer patients served as donors. Tumor, nontumor lung or frozen PBMC supplied whole RNA, sequenced without sorting.

The origin of this receptor is a female donor with early-stage non-small cell lung cancer. The specimen was lung tumor tissue, collected at surgery. The chain employs TRBV6-5 and TRBJ1-4; D remains unclear. Here the CDR3 reads CASSYEGPDEKLFF. CDR3 DNA: TGTGCCAGCAGTTACGAGGGCCCGGATGAAAAACTGTTTTTT.